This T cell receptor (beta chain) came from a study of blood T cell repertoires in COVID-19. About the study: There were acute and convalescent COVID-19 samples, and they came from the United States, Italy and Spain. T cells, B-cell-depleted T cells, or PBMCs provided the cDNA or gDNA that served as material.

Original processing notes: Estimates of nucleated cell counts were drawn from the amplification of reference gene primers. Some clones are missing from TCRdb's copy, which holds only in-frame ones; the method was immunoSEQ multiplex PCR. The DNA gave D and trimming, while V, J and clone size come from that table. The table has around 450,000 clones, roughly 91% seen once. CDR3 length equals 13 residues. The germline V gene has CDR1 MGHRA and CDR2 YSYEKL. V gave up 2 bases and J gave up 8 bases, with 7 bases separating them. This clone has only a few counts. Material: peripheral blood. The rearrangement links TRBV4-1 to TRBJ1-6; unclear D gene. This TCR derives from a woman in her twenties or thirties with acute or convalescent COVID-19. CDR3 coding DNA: TGCGCCAGCAGCCAATATCAGGATTCACCCCTCCACTTT. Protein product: CASSQYQDSPLHF.